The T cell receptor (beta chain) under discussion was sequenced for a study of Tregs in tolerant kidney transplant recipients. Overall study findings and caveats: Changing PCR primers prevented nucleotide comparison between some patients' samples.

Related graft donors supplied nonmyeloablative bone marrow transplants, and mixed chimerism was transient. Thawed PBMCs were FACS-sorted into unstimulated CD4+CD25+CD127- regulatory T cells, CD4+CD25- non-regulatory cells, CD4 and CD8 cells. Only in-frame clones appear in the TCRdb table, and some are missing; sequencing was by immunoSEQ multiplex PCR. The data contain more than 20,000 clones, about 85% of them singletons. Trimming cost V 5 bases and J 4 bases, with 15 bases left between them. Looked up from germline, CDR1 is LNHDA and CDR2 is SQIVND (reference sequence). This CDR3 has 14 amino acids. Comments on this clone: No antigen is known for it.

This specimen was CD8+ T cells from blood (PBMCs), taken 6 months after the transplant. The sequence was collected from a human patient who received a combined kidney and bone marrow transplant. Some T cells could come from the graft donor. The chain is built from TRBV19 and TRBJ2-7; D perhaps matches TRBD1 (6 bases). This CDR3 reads CASSPGQWIYEQYF. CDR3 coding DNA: TGTGCCAGTAGTCCCGGACAGTGGATTTACGAGCAGTACTTC.